The 22 T cell receptor beta chains below all came from one sample that was sequenced in a study of T cell responses to AZD1222 COVID-19 vaccine. Profiling relied on immunoSEQ multiplex PCR, and the TCRdb table lists in-frame clones only, not all of them. The data show about 86,000 clones, about 92% seen once. Sequences were derived from peripheral blood, sampled on day 0 of AZD1222 vaccination. The source of these receptors is an adult in good health.

V gene TRBV6-1 combines with J gene TRBJ2-7; TRBD1 matches at 9 bases. This CDR3 has 16 residues. Germline CDR1 MNHNS, CDR2 SASEGT. With V trimmed by 1 base and J by 4 bases, 8 bases remained unmatched. The CDR3 region is CASSEVAGQGEYEQYF. For the CDR3, the DNA is TGTGCCAGCAGTGAAGTCGCGGGACAGGGAGAATACGAGCAGTACTTC.

The CDR3 nucleotides read TGCGCCAGCAGCCCCGACAGGGCCTACGAGCAGTACTTC. This encodes CASSPDRAYEQYF. This sequence joins TRBV5-1 and TRBJ2-7, with 7 bases identical to TRBD1. The CDR3 length is 13 residues. V lost 4 bases to trimming and J lost 2 bases; unmatched junction nucleotides: 3. Germline CDR1 is SGHRS and CDR2 is YFSETQ. The full variable domain, completed using reference TRBV5-1 and TRBJ2-7, is KAGVTQTPRYLIKTRGQQVTLSCSPISGHRSVSWYQQTPGQGLQFLFEYFSETQRNKGNFPGRFSGRQFSNSRSEMNVSTLELGDSALYLCASSPDRAYEQYFGPGTRLTVT.

The V and J genes are TRBV2 and TRBJ1-1; tentative D call: TRBD1 (5 bases). CDR3 length equals 14 residues. V was pared by 4 bases and J by 1 base, with 10 bases between. Germline loops: CDR1 SNHLY, CDR2 FYNNEI. CDR3 DNA sequence: TGTGCCAGCAGTGCAGCACAGGCGAACACTGAAGCTTTCTTT. It encodes CASSAAQANTEAFF.

The rearrangement uses TRBV4-1 and TRBJ2-1; 9 positions match TRBD1. The V gene's germline CDR1 is MGHRA and CDR2 YSYEKL. The length of the CDR3 is 16 residues. V trimming: 0 bases; J trimming: 2 bases; junction bases outside the gene matches: 2. The CDR3 sequence: CASSQETGGAYNEQFF. The CDR3 DNA sequence: TGCGCCAGCAGCCAAGAGACAGGGGGGGCCTACAATGAGCAGTTCTTC.

CDR3 nucleotides: TGTGCCAGCAGCTTTACCGGGACAGCTATCTATGGCTACACCTTC. It yields the protein CASSFTGTAIYGYTF. V gene TRBV7-9 combines with J gene TRBJ1-2; TRBD1 aligns across 7 bases. Per germline, CDR1 SEHNR and CDR2 FQNEAQ (reference sequence). CDR3 length: 15 residues. Germline trimming cut 3 bases from V and 4 bases from J; bases unmatched to any gene: 8.

V is TRBV5-1 and J is TRBJ1-1; the match to TRBD1 covers 7 bases. CDR1 and CDR2 (germline): SGHRS, YFSETQ. J gave up 3 bases and V 4 bases, and 3 bases lay outside the gene matches. This CDR3 is 13 amino acids long. CDR3 region: CASSEGQHTEAFF. The CDR3 bases are TGCGCCAGCAGCGAGGGACAGCACACTGAAGCTTTCTTT. Full variable domain (missing parts from reference TRBV5-1 and TRBJ1-1): KAGVTQTPRYLIKTRGQQVTLSCSPISGHRSVSWYQQTPGQGLQFLFEYFSETQRNKGNFPGRFSGRQFSNSRSEMNVSTLELGDSALYLCASSEGQHTEAFFGQGTRLTVV.

V and J are TRBV7-8 and TRBJ2-1; tentatively, D is TRBD2 (5 bases). The CDR3 extends over 14 amino acids. Germline V gene lookup returns CDR1 SGHVS and CDR2 FQNEAQ. Trimming left V 6 bases short and J 2 bases short, with 11 bases between. CDR3 sequence (DNA): TGTGCCAGCAGACCCCGGGGTACCTACAATGAGCAGTTCTTC. Residues: CASRPRGTYNEQFF.

The chain joins TRBV5-5 to TRBJ2-1, with 7 positions matching TRBD1. Germline V gene sequence: CDR1 SGHKS, CDR2 YYEKEE (reference sequence). CDR3 size: 16 residues. V shed 2 bases and J 0 bases; nucleotides not matched to a gene: 5. The CDR3 is CASSLGGSSSYNEQFF. CDR3 DNA sequence: TGTGCCAGCAGCTTAGGGGGCTCAAGCTCCTACAATGAGCAGTTCTTC.

The chain recombines TRBV9 with TRBJ1-1; no clear D. Per germline, CDR1 SGDLS and CDR2 YYNGEE. Trimming stripped 3 bases from V and 0 bases from J, with 6 bases between. CDR3 size: 13 residues. CDR3 residues: CASSAKMNTEAFF. The DNA for the CDR3 is TGTGCCAGCAGCGCCAAAATGAACACTGAAGCTTTCTTT.

The CDR3 sequence is CASSPTELGREQYF. CDR3 bases: TGTGCCAGCAGCCCCACAGAACTCGGTCGCGAGCAGTACTTC. This chain connects TRBV7-6 to TRBJ2-7, with D unresolved. Looked up from germline, CDR1 is SGHVS and CDR2 is FNYEAQ. This CDR3 has 14 amino acids. V was trimmed by 5 bases and J by 6 bases, leaving 17 bases between them.

The V call is TRBV11-2, the J call TRBJ1-6, with D unresolved. The CDR3 runs to 13 residues. Trimming took 7 bases from V and 6 from J, leaving 10 bases between them. The germline gives CDR1 SGHAT, CDR2 FQNNGV. CDR3 in DNA: TGTGCCAGCACATACAGCCCTAATTCACCCCTCCACTTT. The encoded protein is CASTYSPNSPLHF.

The chain joins TRBV13 to TRBJ1-2, with a possible D match to TRBD1 (6 bases). V shed 0 bases and J shed 7 bases, with 9 bases lying between them. Germline values: CDR1 PRHDT, CDR2 FYEKMQ (reference sequence). The CDR3 runs to 13 residues. DNA for the CDR3: TGTGCCAGCAGCTTAGGGGGGGCGATTGGCTACACCTTC. Translating gives CASSLGGAIGYTF.

V gene TRBV29-1 combines with J gene TRBJ1-1; D perhaps matches TRBD1 (5 bases). CDR1 is SQVTM, CDR2 ANQGSEA, per germline. Trimming stripped 3 bases from V and 1 base from J, with 6 bases between. CDR3 length equals 12 residues. CDR3 DNA sequence: TGCAGCGTTGAGAGGGGGAACACTGAAGCTTTCTTT. It is translated as CSVERGNTEAFF.

V and J are TRBV6-5 and TRBJ1-1, with D unresolved. The germline V and J ends were trimmed by 6 bases and 4 bases, with 12 bases remaining between them. The germline CDR1 and CDR2 sequences are MNHEY and SVGAGI. This CDR3 is 13 amino acids long. The chain's CDR3 is CASRLEGSTEAFF. The CDR3 DNA reads TGTGCCAGCAGGCTCGAGGGATCCACTGAAGCTTTCTTT.

This clone was observed a few times. The chain has TRBV27 and TRBJ2-3; 9 positions agree with TRBD2. The CDR3 runs to 15 residues. V was clipped by 6 bases and J by 2 bases; unmatched bases: 6. Looked up from germline, CDR1 is MNHEY and CDR2 is SMNVEV (reference sequence). The CDR3 is CASRSGLASTDTQYF. The CDR3 bases are TGTGCCAGCAGATCGGGACTAGCTTCCACAGATACGCAGTATTTT.

This sequence joins TRBV6-5 and TRBJ2-6; no clear D. Germline V gene sequence: CDR1 MNHEY, CDR2 SVGAGI. The CDR3 length is 15 residues. V gave up 0 bases and J gave up 0 bases, with 3 bases separating them. The CDR3 DNA follows: TGTGCCAGCAGTTACTCATTCTCTGGGGCCAACGTCCTGACTTTC. Its translation is CASSYSFSGANVLTF.

This clone was seen a few times. This chain connects TRBV6-5 to TRBJ2-7, with D perhaps TRBD2 (6 bases). Germline CDR1 and CDR2: MNHEY and SVGAGI. This CDR3 is 13 amino acids long. The germline V and J ends were trimmed by 5 bases and 5 bases, with 13 bases remaining between them. The CDR3 nucleotides are TGTGCCAGCAGTAAAACTTGGGGGGACGAGCAGTACTTC. This gives the protein CASSKTWGDEQYF.

The DNA of the CDR3 is TGTGCCAGCAGTCCCCCCGGACAGGGATCTGGAAACACCATATATTTT. Its translation: CASSPPGQGSGNTIYF. The chain employs TRBV28 and TRBJ1-3, with 8 bases aligning to TRBD1. V trimming: 5 bases; J trimming: 1 base; junction bases outside the gene matches: 7. The germline CDR1 and CDR2 sequences are MDHEN and SYDVKM. This CDR3 is 16 amino acids long.

The chain employs TRBV7-9 and TRBJ2-7; 7 positions match TRBD2. Germline values: CDR1 SEHNR, CDR2 FQNEAQ (reference sequence). The junction had 8 bases not matched to a gene; V was cut back by 0 bases and J by 3 bases. The CDR3 consists of 16 residues. CDR3 residues: CASSLARAGLLYEQYF. The CDR3 DNA reads as TGTGCCAGCAGCTTAGCGCGAGCGGGGTTGCTCTACGAGCAGTACTTC.

DNA of the CDR3: TGCGCCAGCAGCCCCATAGGCCATGCCCTCCAAAGTTACACTCAAGAAAAACTGTTTTTT. Its protein product is CASSPIGHALQSYTQEKLFF. The rearrangement uses TRBV4-1 and TRBJ1-4; D call uncertain. V was clipped by 4 bases and J by 8 bases, with 32 bases between them. The CDR3 has 20 residues. Germline CDR1 reads MGHRA; CDR2 reads YSYEKL.

This chain uses TRBV5-1 with TRBJ2-7, with 10 bases lining up with TRBD2. Trimming at V came to 0 bases and at J to 5 bases, leaving 5 bases not matched to a gene. Germline V gene lookup returns CDR1 SGHRS and CDR2 YFSETQ. There are 15 residues in the CDR3. The CDR3 loop reads CASSLGGLAQDEQYF. The CDR3 DNA follows: TGCGCCAGCAGCTTGGGGGGACTAGCGCAAGACGAGCAGTACTTC.

V is TRBV5-4 and J is TRBJ2-7, with D perhaps matching TRBD1 or TRBD2 (5 bases each). The CDR3 has 15 residues. V was pared by 4 bases and J by 6 bases, with 20 bases between. Germline assignment: CDR1 SGHNT and CDR2 YYREEE (reference sequence). The CDR3 region is CASSPGTSLGREQYF. In nucleotides, the CDR3 is TGTGCCAGCAGCCCAGGGACGAGCCTGGGGCGCGAGCAGTACTTC.